This T cell receptor (beta chain) was documented in a study of cytomegalovirus exposure and HLA in healthy donors. Across the whole study: Falling in the Caucasian-associated ancestry cluster were roughly 86% of under 500 genotyped donors.

With respect to this clone: Its target is not known.

Study-level findings and limits: An ancestry cluster, one associated with Asian ancestry, reportedly showed fewer N-insertions than the approximately 670-donor mean in a later analysis. In a later analysis, common viral pathogens appeared linked to several of the most significant clusters. CMV serostatus was the sole immune exposure data available.

The germline V gene has CDR1 KGHSH and CDR2 LQKENI. This CDR3 has 12 amino acids. Trimming stripped 7 bases from V and 4 bases from J, with 11 bases between. The PCR contained 60 Vbeta and 13 Jbeta primers. Produced via immunoSEQ multiplex PCR; TCRdb's table is partial and in-frame only. The sample has around 130,000 clones. The specimen was PBMCs. The chain carries TRBV18 and TRBJ2-7; TRBD2 might be the D (5 bases). This sequence originates from a woman aged 40 to 50 in good health and CMV-seronegative. CDR3 in amino acids: CASLGGGYEQYF. The CDR3 DNA reads TGTGCCAGCTTAGGAGGCGGATACGAGCAGTACTTC.